The 16 T cell receptor beta chains listed next were all sequenced from one sample in a study of beta chain features in type 1 diabetes. Every isolated RNA sample was fully reverse transcribed, so sequencing captured expressed TCRB transcripts. Data came from immunoSEQ multiplex PCR; TCRdb stores just in-frame clones and leaves some out. The sample yields under 300,000 clones, 25% to 35% seen once. The specimen sequenced was central memory CD4+ T cells from blood. The receptors originated from a man aged 25 to 45 in good health.

The chain couples TRBV28 to TRBJ2-1; 8 nucleotides match TRBD1. J lost 1 base, V lost 4 bases, and 6 bases had no gene match. There are 16 residues in the CDR3. The germline CDR1 and CDR2 sequences are MDHEN and SYDVKM. For the CDR3, the DNA is TGTGCCAGCAGTTCCCAGGGGGCCTTATCCTACAATGAGCAGTTCTTC. Its protein is CASSSQGALSYNEQFF.

J is TRBJ2-7 and V is TRBV7-2, with 9 bases fitting TRBD2. Germline loops: CDR1 SGHTA, CDR2 FQGNSA. The CDR3 has 15 residues. J lost 6 bases, V lost 1 base, and 7 bases had no gene match. CDR3 amino acids: CASSLGAGGPPEQYF. CDR3 DNA sequence: TGTGCCAGCAGCTTAGGGGCGGGAGGGCCGCCCGAGCAGTACTTC.

This clone was observed many times. The chain uses TRBV7-9 and TRBJ2-1; D is uncertain. Germline assignment: CDR1 SEHNR and CDR2 FQNEAQ (reference sequence). This CDR3 contains 12 residues. V was pared by 4 bases and J by 6 bases, with 7 bases between. The CDR3 reads CASSSRANEQFF. CDR3 sequence (DNA): TGTGCCAGCAGCTCAAGGGCCAATGAGCAGTTCTTC.

V gene TRBV28 combines with J gene TRBJ1-2, with D possibly TRBD1 on 5 matching bases. The CDR3 spans 14 residues. Germline V gene lookup returns CDR1 MDHEN and CDR2 SYDVKM. Trimming removed 6 bases at V and 4 bases at J, with 15 bases between. This CDR3 is CASRGPHLTYGYTF. The DNA for the CDR3 is TGTGCCAGCAGGGGGCCACATTTAACCTATGGCTACACCTTC.

Many counts were recorded for this clone. This chain links TRBV5-4 with TRBJ2-2, with D maybe TRBD1 (6 bases). Trimming removed 4 bases at V and 0 bases at J, with 10 bases between. The CDR3 length is 15 residues. Germline V CDR1 and CDR2: SGHNT, YYREEE (reference sequence). The CDR3 coding sequence is TGTGCCAGCAGCGATAGACAGGCGAACACCGGGGAGCTGTTTTTT. This sequence encodes CASSDRQANTGELFF.

This clone occurred once. J is TRBJ2-3 and V is TRBV7-6; 14 positions match TRBD2. Losses at the gene ends were 4 bases for V and 1 base for J; bases not matched to a gene: 7. This CDR3 is built from 18 residues. Germline V gene sequence: CDR1 SGHVS, CDR2 FNYEAQ. The CDR3 DNA reads as TGTGCCAGCAGCTCCACCGGGACTAGCGGGAGTGGCACAGATACGCAGTATTTT. This codes for CASSSTGTSGSGTDTQYF.

The chain combines TRBV7-9 with TRBJ2-3, with D possibly called TRBD1 or TRBD2 (6 bases each). The CDR3 contains 16 residues. Germline CDR1 SEHNR, CDR2 FQNEAQ (reference sequence). V shed 3 bases and J shed 8 bases, with 21 bases lying between them. CDR3 residues: CASSFQGGGSRGTQYF. DNA of the CDR3: TGTGCCAGCAGCTTCCAAGGAGGAGGGTCCAGGGGTACGCAGTATTTT.

The V call is TRBV15, the J call TRBJ2-2, with 7 nucleotides matching TRBD2. The CDR3 runs 18 residues. The V gene's germline CDR1 is LNHNV and CDR2 YYDKDF (reference sequence). V lost 0 bases, J lost 4 bases, and 11 bases stayed unmatched. Here the CDR3 reads CATSRDRASWGGTGELFF. The CDR3 DNA reads TGTGCCACCAGCAGAGATCGAGCGTCGTGGGGGGGCACCGGGGAGCTGTTTTTT.

The rearrangement links TRBV30 to TRBJ1-1; D perhaps matches TRBD1 (5 bases). The CDR3 has 11 residues. V lost 4 bases and J lost 5, with 8 bases in between. Germline loops: CDR1 GTSNPN, CDR2 SVGIG (reference sequence). The CDR3 coding sequence is TGTGCCTGGACTAGACAGACTGAAGCTTTCTTT. Its translation is CAWTRQTEAFF.

The CDR3 DNA reads as TGTGCCAGCAGCTTCCGCGGGACAGGTGGCGAGCAGTACTTC. It translates to CASSFRGTGGEQYF. The chain has TRBV7-9 and TRBJ2-7, with TRBD1 matching over 8 bases. The V segment lost 3 bases and the J segment 6 bases; nucleotides outside the gene matches: 7. Germline V gives CDR1 SEHNR, CDR2 FQNEAQ (reference sequence). This CDR3 is 14 amino acids long.

This clone was detected many times. Other nucleotide sequences from this sample produce the same CDR3. The chain joins TRBV7-2 to TRBJ2-6; 9 bases match TRBD2. The CDR3 contains 17 residues. Germline V lookup: CDR1 SGHTA, CDR2 FQGNSA. Germline trimming cut 3 bases from V and 0 bases from J; bases unmatched to any gene: 3. The CDR3 region is CASSFSGRSSGANVLTF. In nucleotides, the CDR3 is TGTGCCAGCAGCTTCAGCGGGAGGAGCTCTGGGGCCAACGTCCTGACTTTC.

The rearrangement joins TRBV6-4 to TRBJ2-1; 9 bases are a match to TRBD2. The ends lost 4 bases at V and 7 bases at J; junction bases unmatched: 8. Germline CDR1 MRHNA, CDR2 SNTAGT. The CDR3 runs to 15 residues. CDR3 bases: TGTGCCAGCAGTGGAACGGGACTAGCAGGAAATGAGCAGTTCTTC. This encodes CASSGTGLAGNEQFF.

The chain joins TRBV5-1 to TRBJ2-5, with D perhaps matching TRBD1 (6 bases). Germline CDR1 reads SGHRS; CDR2 reads YFSETQ. The CDR3 totals 16 residues. V lost 4 bases and J lost 2, with 18 bases in between. The CDR3, as DNA: TGCGCCAGCAGCCCGGGCCGGTCAGGGGCTCAAGAGACCCAGTACTTC. It yields the protein CASSPGRSGAQETQYF.

This rearrangement joins TRBV2 to TRBJ2-7; D gene ambiguous. Germline CDR1 SNHLY, CDR2 FYNNEI. Between the trimmed V and J ends, which lost 7 bases and 2 bases, there was a span of 9 bases. The CDR3 covers 12 residues. The CDR3 spells CASNQRTYEQYF. CDR3 nucleotides: TGTGCCAGCAACCAACGAACCTACGAGCAGTACTTC.

This clone was detected only a few times. The gene calls are TRBV30 and TRBJ2-1; TRBD2 might be the D (5 bases). From germline, CDR1 is GTSNPN and CDR2 SVGIG (reference sequence). V shed 3 bases and J shed 6 bases, with 12 bases lying between them. The CDR3 contains 13 residues. The CDR3 is CAWRRLAINEQFF. The CDR3 DNA sequence: TGTGCCTGGAGACGGCTAGCCATCAATGAGCAGTTCTTC.

The CDR3 loop reads CASSSATGRPPQHF. The CDR3 region has the DNA TGTGCCAGCAGTTCGGCCACCGGTCGCCCGCCCCAGCATTTT. This chain links TRBV2 with TRBJ1-5; D is unclear. The CDR3 spans 14 residues. The V end lost 5 bases, the J end lost 9 bases, and 17 bases lay between the germline ends. The germline gives CDR1 SNHLY, CDR2 FYNNEI.